What follows are 29 T cell receptor beta chains derived from one specimen sequenced in a study of T cells in Graves' hyperthyroidism and ophthalmopathy. The source material, RNA transcripts, was used to amplify TCR beta CDR3 regions. HTBI primers were the set used in a first-round RT-PCR of the TCR CDR3. TCRdb redid the calling of the multiplex PCR reads with MiXCR, one entry per CDR3 protein. The table lists some 250,000 distinct CDR3 sequences, about 14% of them singletons. Sequences were obtained from blood. Receptors were obtained from a woman between 35 and 50 years old with Graves' hyperthyroidism that later progressed to Graves' ophthalmopathy.

This clonotype was recorded many times. The genes are TRBV12-3 or TRBV12-4 and TRBJ2-5; a weak D match, TRBD1 (5 bases). The CDR3 covers 14 residues. Trimming shortened V by 1 base and J by 4 bases, and 10 bases separated the two germline ends. Written as DNA, the CDR3 is TGTGCCAGCAGTTTAGTAGGGGTGGGAGAGACCCAGTACTTC. It codes for CASSLVGVGETQYF.

In its sample, this clonotype was seen many times. The V gene is TRBV19, the J gene TRBJ1-1; D unclear. CDR3 size: 12 residues. Germline V lookup: CDR1 LNHDA, CDR2 SQIVND (reference sequence). V was pared by 9 bases and J by 7 bases, with 15 bases between. The CDR3 DNA is TGTGCCAGCCGGACGGGAACTCTTGAAGCTTTCTTT. It yields the protein CASRTGTLEAFF.

This clonotype was seen many times. This chain connects TRBV4-1 to TRBJ1-4; a possible D gene is TRBD1 (6 bases). V gave up 1 base and J gave up 6 bases, with 12 bases separating them. The length of the CDR3 is 15 residues. CDR1 is MGHRA and CDR2 is YSYEKL in the germline V gene. The CDR3 loop is CASSQAWGADEKLFF. As DNA, the CDR3 is TGCGCCAGCAGCCAAGCTTGGGGGGCGGATGAAAAACTGTTTTTT.

Many counts were recorded for this clonotype. The chain carries TRBV30 and TRBJ2-1; D is undetermined. V was pared by 0 bases and J by 8 bases, with 8 bases between. This CDR3 contains 12 residues. Germline-derived CDR1 and CDR2 are GTSNPN and SVGIG (reference sequence). CDR3 bases: TGTGCCTGGAGTGTACGAGCTGATGAGCAGTTCTTC. Protein product: CAWSVRADEQFF.

This clonotype was recorded many times. The chain combines TRBV7-9 with TRBJ2-5; D uncertain. The V gene's germline CDR1 is SEHNR and CDR2 FQNEAQ (reference sequence). Trimming left V 5 bases short and J 5 bases short, with 21 bases between. The CDR3 is 16 residues long. The CDR3 here is CASSTLNTTAQETQYF. The CDR3 bases are TGTGCCAGCAGCACCCTGAATACGACCGCCCAGGAGACCCAGTACTTC. Looking up the rest from reference TRBV7-9 and TRBJ2-5 gives the full variable domain: DTGVSQNPRHKITKRGQNVTFRCDPISEHNRLYWYRQTLGQGPEFLTYFQNEAQLEKSRLLSDRFSAERPKGSFSTLEIQRTEQGDSAMYLCASSTLNTTAQETQYFGPGTRLLVL.

This clonotype was counted many times. The gene calls are TRBV7-9 and TRBJ1-1; D is perhaps TRBD1 (6 bases). Between the trimmed V and J ends, which lost 5 bases and 0 bases, there was a span of 19 bases. The CDR3 has 17 residues. The germline V gene encodes CDR1 SEHNR and CDR2 FQNEAQ (reference sequence). CDR3 loop: CASSPTRGGQLNTEAFF. CDR3 coding DNA: TGTGCCAGCAGCCCGACTAGGGGGGGGCAGTTGAACACTGAAGCTTTCTTT.

Note on this clonotype: A much bigger clone sits one base away, suggesting this may be a read error. This chain connects TRBV28 to TRBJ1-3; 7 nucleotides line up with TRBD1. This CDR3 has 17 residues. The V gene's germline CDR1 is MDHEN and CDR2 SYDVKM. J was trimmed by 7 bases and V by 2 bases; bases with no gene match: 14. CDR3 nucleotide sequence: TGTGCCAGCAGTTTAGCCGGCATCAAGGGGGCCGGTAACACCATATATTTT. Translation gives CASSLAGIKGAGNTIYF.

This clonotype was counted only a few times. The chain combines TRBV18 with TRBJ1-4, with 8 bases lining up with TRBD1. The CDR3 is made up of 17 amino acids. Trimming cost V 3 bases and J 8 bases; bases outside gene matches: 14. Germline CDR1 and CDR2: KGHSH and LQKENI. CDR3 amino acids: CASSPTGSGTGEEKLFF. In DNA form, the CDR3 reads TGTGCCAGCTCACCTACGGGATCCGGGACAGGTGAAGAAAAACTGTTTTTT.

This clonotype was found many times. V usage is TRBV28 and J usage is TRBJ1-6, with D maybe TRBD1 (6 bases). V was pared by 8 bases and J by 7 bases, with 15 bases between. Germline V gene lookup returns CDR1 MDHEN and CDR2 SYDVKM. The CDR3 length is 14 residues. Here the CDR3 DNA reads TGTGCCAGCCTACATCCAAGGGGGAATTCACCCCTCCACTTT. It codes for CASLHPRGNSPLHF.

This chain joins TRBV20-1 and TRBJ2-3; tentative D call: TRBD2 (6 bases). Germline V gene lookup returns CDR1 DFQATT and CDR2 SNEGSKA (reference sequence). CDR3 length equals 15 residues. Trimming cost V 5 bases and J 5 bases, with 20 bases left between them. The CDR3, as DNA: TGCAGTGCTCCCCGACGGGGGATGGGCGAAGATACGCAGTATTTT. Translation: CSAPRRGMGEDTQYF.

In this sample, this clonotype turned up many times. The genes are TRBV18 and TRBJ1-1; D unclear. CDR1 is KGHSH and CDR2 is LQKENI in the germline V gene. This CDR3 region has 15 residues. V was trimmed by 1 base and J by 1 base, leaving 10 bases between them. CDR3 residues: CASSPLRVQNTEAFF. Written as DNA, the CDR3 is TGTGCCAGCTCACCACTCCGCGTCCAGAACACTGAAGCTTTCTTT.

This clonotype was observed a few times. The rearrangement uses TRBV4-1 and TRBJ2-6, with D perhaps assigned TRBD1 or TRBD2 (5 bases each). CDR1 and CDR2 from the germline V gene are MGHRA and YSYEKL. Trimming stripped 1 base from V and 1 base from J, with 11 bases between. The CDR3 runs to 17 residues. As DNA, the CDR3 is TGCGCCAGCAGCCAAGGAGGGGACGGTTCTGGGGCCAACGTCCTGACTTTC. Translation gives CASSQGGDGSGANVLTF.

The sample holds many counts of this clonotype. The J gene is TRBJ1-6, the V gene TRBV12-3 or TRBV12-4; D uncertain. The CDR3 loop spans 13 amino acids. Between the trimmed V and J ends, which lost 8 bases and 8 bases, there was a span of 13 bases. Here the CDR3 reads CASSLGIYSPLHF. In nucleotides, the CDR3 is TGTGCCAGCTCGTTGGGGATTTATTCACCCCTCCACTTT.

This clonotype was picked up many times. V usage is TRBV6-1 and J usage is TRBJ2-2, with D possibly being TRBD2 (5 bases). The V end was cut by 5 bases, the J end by 0 bases, with 22 bases between. Germline V gene sequence: CDR1 MNHNS, CDR2 SASEGT. CDR3 length: 19 amino acids. The CDR3 DNA is TGTGCCAGCAGTATCCGGGCCCTTTCGTGGCGGGCGAACACCGGGGAGCTGTTTTTT. Translated, it gives CASSIRALSWRANTGELFF.

This clonotype was seen repeatedly, ten times or more. This rearrangement joins TRBV19 to TRBJ1-5; 8 bases align to TRBD1. CDR3 size: 14 residues. The J segment lost 6 bases and the V segment lost 6 bases, leaving 7 bases of the junction unmatched. Per germline, CDR1 LNHDA and CDR2 SQIVND (reference sequence). The DNA of the CDR3 is TGTGCCAGTAGCCAGGACAGGGCTTTTCAGCCCCAGCATTTT. It specifies CASSQDRAFQPQHF. Using reference TRBV19 and TRBJ1-5 for the parts outside the CDR3, the full variable domain is DGGITQSPKYLFRKEGQNVTLSCEQNLNHDAMYWYRQDPGQGLRLIYYSQIVNDFQKGDIAEGYSVSREKKESFPLTVTSAQKNPTAFYLCASSQDRAFQPQHFGDGTRLSIL.

The J gene is TRBJ2-6, the V gene TRBV25-1, with TRBD2 matching over 7 bases. Germline V CDR1 and CDR2: MGHDK, SYGVNS. The length of the CDR3 is 16 residues. Trimming removed 10 bases from V and 2 bases from J; junction bases left unmatched: 11. The DNA of the CDR3 is TGTGCCACCCGCCCGGGGGGAACCGCTGGGGCCAACGTCCTGACTTTC. Its protein product is CATRPGGTAGANVLTF.

There are many counts of this clonotype. J is TRBJ1-2 and V is TRBV6-2 or TRBV6-3, with 7 bases identical to TRBD1. The V gene's germline CDR1 is MNHEY and CDR2 SVGEGT. Trimming took 6 bases from V and 6 from J; bases not matched to a gene: 4. The CDR3 runs to 12 residues. The chain's CDR3 is CASRTGKNGYTF. Written as DNA, the CDR3 is TGTGCCAGCAGGACAGGGAAGAATGGCTACACCTTC.

This clonotype occurred many times. The chain joins TRBV6-5 to TRBJ2-1; D unclear. The CDR3 has 15 amino acids. Germline-derived CDR1 and CDR2 are MNHEY and SVGAGI. Trimming removed 0 bases from V and 8 bases from J, with 14 bases in between. CDR3 bases: TGTGCCAGCAGTTACTCGCGTGGGGAAATCGATGAGCAGTTCTTC. Residues: CASSYSRGEIDEQFF.

There are many counts of this clonotype. The chain recombines TRBV10-1 with TRBJ2-2; D gene ambiguous. Germline V lookup: CDR1 WNHNN, CDR2 SYGVQD (reference sequence). There are 12 residues in the CDR3. Trimming took 2 bases from V and 4 from J, leaving 2 bases between them. The CDR3 region is CASSELTGELFF. CDR3 DNA sequence: TGCGCCAGCAGTGAGCTCACCGGGGAGCTGTTTTTT.

This clonotype occurred a few times. A clone one base away is much larger, so this may be a read error. The rearrangement joins TRBV7-8 to TRBJ1-3; no firm D call. The CDR3 is 14 amino acids. CDR1 SGHVS and CDR2 FQNEAQ come from the germline V gene. In nucleotides, the CDR3 is TGTACCAGCAGCTTCGGTGGGACTGGAAACACCATATATTTT. This gives the protein CTSSFGGTGNTIYF.

Ten or more counts support this clonotype. This chain joins TRBV11-2 and TRBJ1-3, with D perhaps matching TRBD1 (5 bases). Between the trimmed V and J ends, which lost 6 bases and 0 bases, there was a span of 9 bases. Germline V gene data show CDR1 as SGHAT and CDR2 as FQNNGV. The CDR3 loop spans 14 amino acids. Here the CDR3 reads CASRQVRSGNTIYF. CDR3 bases: TGTGCCAGCAGACAGGTCCGCTCTGGAAACACCATATATTTT.

This clonotype occurred many times. The chain has TRBV4-1 and TRBJ2-5; D perhaps matches TRBD1 (7 bases). The germline V gene encodes CDR1 MGHRA and CDR2 YSYEKL. The CDR3 length is 19 residues. V gave up 1 base and J gave up 1 base, with 22 bases separating them. The CDR3 sequence: CASSQAGRGGKKGQETQYF. Here the CDR3 DNA reads TGCGCCAGCAGCCAAGCCGGGAGAGGGGGCAAGAAGGGCCAAGAGACCCAGTACTTC.

This clonotype was seen many times. The chain uses TRBV6-1 and TRBJ2-7, with 9 bases matching TRBD1. The CDR3 totals 14 residues. CDR1 and CDR2 (germline): MNHNS, SASEGT. Trimming cost V 7 bases and J 3 bases; bases outside gene matches: 7. CDR3 nucleotide sequence: TGTGCCAGCATCCGGGGACAGGGCAACTACGAGCAGTACTTC. The encoded protein is CASIRGQGNYEQYF.

The chain uses TRBV6-2 or TRBV6-3 and TRBJ1-3; D remains ambiguous. Trimming removed 0 bases from V and 0 bases from J, with 9 bases in between. The length of the CDR3 is 16 residues. Germline V CDR1 and CDR2: MNHEY, SVGEGT. The CDR3 spells CASSYSKYSSGNTIYF. CDR3 sequence (DNA): TGTGCCAGCAGTTACTCGAAGTACAGCTCTGGAAACACCATATATTTT.

This clonotype appeared many times. The rearrangement links TRBV6-1 to TRBJ1-2; D unclear. CDR1 and CDR2 from the germline V gene are MNHNS and SASEGT. The CDR3 contains 16 residues. V lost 6 bases and J lost 1, with 18 bases in between. The CDR3 DNA reads as TGTGCCAGCAGAAAACCCTTTGAGGGAGTTAACTATGGCTACACCTTC. Its protein product is CASRKPFEGVNYGYTF.

This clonotype came up many times. This rearrangement joins TRBV19 to TRBJ1-2; TRBD1 agrees at 8 bases. The length of the CDR3 is 16 residues. Germline loops: CDR1 LNHDA, CDR2 SQIVND (reference sequence). Trimming at V came to 6 bases and at J to 3 bases, leaving 12 bases not matched to a gene. The CDR3 is CASRRTSGGSHYGYTF. In nucleotides, the CDR3 is TGTGCCAGTAGAAGGACCTCAGGGGGCTCCCACTATGGCTACACCTTC.

This clonotype was picked up many times. The chain couples TRBV29-1 to TRBJ2-1; TRBD2 agrees at 13 bases. The CDR3 is made up of 14 amino acids. The germline V gene has CDR1 SQVTM and CDR2 ANQGSEA. Trimming cost V 6 bases and J 8 bases; bases outside gene matches: 7. This CDR3 reads CSVGRTSGRYEQFF. As DNA, the CDR3 is TGCAGCGTCGGGAGGACTAGCGGGAGATATGAGCAGTTCTTC.

The chain's CDR3 is CASRIEDSWQEQYF. The CDR3 region has the DNA TGTGCCAGCAGAATCGAAGACTCGTGGCAGGAGCAGTACTTC. This chain links TRBV28 with TRBJ2-7; D uncertain. This CDR3 spans 14 amino acids. From germline, CDR1 is MDHEN and CDR2 SYDVKM. Trimming took 6 bases from V and 7 from J, leaving 19 bases between them.

This clonotype showed up many times. The chain has TRBV7-9 and TRBJ1-5; D gene unclear. This CDR3 has 12 amino acids. Trimming removed 1 base at V and 7 bases at J, with 5 bases between. Germline CDR1 and CDR2: SEHNR and FQNEAQ (reference sequence). In nucleotides, the CDR3 is TGTGCCAGCAGCTTAGATAGCCAGCCCCAGCATTTT. It translates to CASSLDSQPQHF.